Sequencing of this T cell receptor (beta chain) was carried out in a study of control samples from healthy donors and cancer patients. Produced via immunoSEQ multiplex PCR; TCRdb's table is partial and in-frame only. The table has around 180,000 clones, about 91% seen once. From germline, CDR1 is MNHEY and CDR2 SMNVEV (reference sequence). With 8 bases clipped from V and 6 bases from J, the junction kept 14 bases outside the gene matches. There are 15 residues in the CDR3. Sequenced sample: blood. The source of this sequence is a woman in her 30s in good health. The V and J genes are TRBV27 and TRBJ2-7; 9 bases match TRBD2. This CDR3 is CASGKGGGLASEQYF. The CDR3 DNA reads as TGTGCCAGCGGTAAGGGGGGGGGACTAGCATCCGAGCAGTACTTC.